This T cell receptor beta chain emerged from a study of shared clonotypes between healthy human individuals (dated by TCRdb to 2020 to 2022). Regarding the complete study: The cohort included three men and a couple of women between 18 and 49 years of age. Between about 0.9 and 9 billion PBMCs per donor were obtained by leukapheresis. Different laboratories and diverse techniques were used to prepare libraries and sequence TCR repertoires, to increase sequencing depth and limit assay-specific biases. For each donor, CD4 naive and CD4 memory were each given three plates, CD8 naive was given two plates, and CD8 memory was given one plate. The study deeply sequenced blood TCR repertoires of about 5 healthy adults to estimate repertoire size and the extent of clonotype sharing between individuals. General findings and caveats noted by the study authors: Larger estimated clonotype richness was generally found for naive subsets than for memory subsets. The small number of donors limited the genetic and exposure-history diversity represented. Even with the large sequencing depth, rarefaction of the sorted-subset datasets indicated that sequencing was incomplete. Compared with non-shared clonotypes, the clonotypes found in all four sorted-subset donors had higher generation probabilities. Around 5% of naive CD4, more than 3% of naive CD8, 2.3% of memory CD4, and 0.4% of memory CD8 clonotypes were shared across several donors. Sampling was restricted to blood, and TCR repertoires in tissue are likely to differ from TCR repertoires in blood. Based on pairwise subsampling, the degree of clonotype sharing among donors was expected to be affected by sequencing depth.

The donors were healthy, HIV-negative adults with no recently reported acute infections or vaccinations. All donors were Caucasian adults living in Nashville, Tennessee, USA. CD4+ T cells were enriched by magnetic negative selection, after which naive cells were positively selected on CD45RA and the negative fraction was taken as the memory subset. Blood was collected by leukapheresis, and PBMCs were isolated by Ficoll-Histopaque density gradient centrifugation and then cryopreserved in liquid nitrogen vapor phase. Purity and quantity of every magnetically sorted T cell population were checked by analytical flow cytometry. Genomic DNA was isolated from every sorted fraction and measured by UV absorbance on a Nanodrop 2000c. Using the deep immunoSEQ assay, multiplex PCR amplified TCR CDR3 regions from genomic DNA. Extracted genomic DNA from each cell subset was spread evenly across all wells of several immunoSEQ 96-well plates, with each plate serving as a replicate. For sorted subsets, around 0.2 ug genomic DNA, equal to approximately 30,000 T cell genomes, was loaded into each replicate PCR. The purified libraries were quantified using a Qubit 3.0 fluorometer, sized with a Bioanalyzer 2100, and then quantified again using the KAPA Library Quantification kit. Each immunoSEQ 96-well plate was sequenced on its own single-read 150-cycle Illumina NextSeq 550 flow cell. The original pipeline was this. Because only junctional sequences without quality scores were contained in the immunoSEQ output, filtering matching that applied to full-length reads could not be performed. Sequences were annotated with PyIR, a Python wrapper for IgBLAST v1.9, and V/J genes and CDR3 were assigned using IMGT germline references. Reads with weak V/J assignments (E-value above 1e-6), missing CDR3, stop codons, out-of-frame junctions, or ambiguous translated residues were removed. V3J clonotypes were defined by identical inferred V gene, J gene, and CDR3 amino acid sequence. Percentage overlap between repertoires was computed as shared unique clonotypes divided by the size of the smaller repertoire. Richness of each repertoire was evaluated using RTK rarefaction, the Chao1 estimator, and Recon v2.1 estimates of unobserved clonotypes. Generation probabilities for all TCRbeta clonotypes obtained by the gDNA method from a handful of donors were computed using OLGA. In its TCRdb copy, this immuneACCESS table keeps in-frame sequences only and misses some clones. Where compared with another copy, unresolved V genes explain less than half of these, and the others have no known cause. V and J calls and clone size are given by that table; D and trimming were obtained from the DNA. Across this sample there are 740,000 or so clones, with around 73% seen only once. Around 2% of the sample belongs to the ten largest clones.

The CDR3 covers 13 residues, taking in both the cysteine and the phenylalanine. Only the CDR3 DNA stays, 39 bases, in frame from base 1. The germline V gene gives CDR1 as SNHLY and CDR2 as FYNNEI. The trim is 4 bases for V and 8 bases for J, with a gap of 12 bases between the germline ends. The count of this clone is one. This clone's antigen is unknown. Base qualities are missing; no much larger clone stands one base away. This sequence was found in a young woman in good health. The sequencing sample was made of memory CD4+ T cells sorted from blood. What the cell subset or site label conveys for this sample: CD45RA-negative fraction. The rearranged chain carries TRBV2 and TRBJ1-5, with a weak D call of TRBD1 (5 bases match). For the CDR3, the sequence is CASSVVVREPQHF. The DNA reads TGTGCCAGCAGTGTAGTCGTCAGGGAGCCCCAGCATTTT.